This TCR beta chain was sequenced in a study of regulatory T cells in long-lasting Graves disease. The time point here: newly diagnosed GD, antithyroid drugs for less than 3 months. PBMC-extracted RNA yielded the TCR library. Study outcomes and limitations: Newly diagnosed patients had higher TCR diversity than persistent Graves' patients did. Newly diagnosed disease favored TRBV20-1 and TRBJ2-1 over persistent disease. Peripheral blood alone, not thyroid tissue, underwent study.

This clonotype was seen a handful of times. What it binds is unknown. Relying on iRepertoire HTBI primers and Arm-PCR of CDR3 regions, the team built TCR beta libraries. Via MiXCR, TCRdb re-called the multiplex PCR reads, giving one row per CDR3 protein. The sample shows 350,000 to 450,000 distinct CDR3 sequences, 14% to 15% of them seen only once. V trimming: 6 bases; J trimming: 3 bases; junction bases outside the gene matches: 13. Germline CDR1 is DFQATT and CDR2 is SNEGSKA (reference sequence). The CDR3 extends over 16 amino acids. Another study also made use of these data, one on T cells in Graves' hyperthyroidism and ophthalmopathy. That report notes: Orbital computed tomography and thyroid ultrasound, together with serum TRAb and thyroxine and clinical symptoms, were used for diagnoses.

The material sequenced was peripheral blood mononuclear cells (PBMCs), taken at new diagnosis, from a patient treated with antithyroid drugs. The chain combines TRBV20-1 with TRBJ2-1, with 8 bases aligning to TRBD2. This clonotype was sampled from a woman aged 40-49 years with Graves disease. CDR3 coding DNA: TGCAGTGCCCCCGCGATGAGCGGGAGTCACTACAATGAGCAGTTCTTC. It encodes CSAPAMSGSHYNEQFF.